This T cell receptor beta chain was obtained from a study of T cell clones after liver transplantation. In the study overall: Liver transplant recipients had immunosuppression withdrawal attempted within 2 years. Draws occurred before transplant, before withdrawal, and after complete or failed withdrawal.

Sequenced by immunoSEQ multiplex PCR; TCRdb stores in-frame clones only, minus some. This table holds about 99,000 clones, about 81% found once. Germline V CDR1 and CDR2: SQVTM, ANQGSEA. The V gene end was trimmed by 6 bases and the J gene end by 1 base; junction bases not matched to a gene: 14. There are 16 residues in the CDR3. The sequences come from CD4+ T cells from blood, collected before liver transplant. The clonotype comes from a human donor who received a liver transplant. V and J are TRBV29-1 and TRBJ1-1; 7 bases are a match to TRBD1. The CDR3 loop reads CSVGYRDRGPNTEAFF. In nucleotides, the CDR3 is TGCAGCGTAGGGTACCGGGACAGAGGCCCGAACACTGAAGCTTTCTTT.